The subject of this entry is one TCR beta chain. Its antigen remains unidentified. The entry originates in a study of radiotherapy plus CTLA-4 blockade in lung cancer. Overall study: Among enrolled patients, under 20% responded and less than 40% achieved disease control. General study results and limits: Researchers report tumor-derived TCR clones expanding in blood after radiotherapy plus ipilimumab. According to reports, early shifts in blood T cell clones, alongside interferon-beta, forecast response most accurately.

Measured with immunoSEQ multiplex PCR; TCRdb has only the in-frame clones, and not every one. Among approximately 69,000 clones listed, over 65% were seen once. This CDR3 is 13 amino acids long. Looked up from germline, CDR1 is SEHNR and CDR2 is FQNEAQ (reference sequence). V was shortened by 10 bases and J by 5 bases, with 17 bases between the two germline ends. Patients with chemo-refractory metastatic non-small-cell lung cancer received focal radiation plus CTLA-4 blockade with ipilimumab. The receptor comes from a human donor with non-small cell lung cancer who had a complete response to radiotherapy plus ipilimumab. The material was peripheral blood, obtained from a patient treated with radiotherapy plus ipilimumab. This chain connects TRBV7-9 to TRBJ2-5; D might be TRBD1 or TRBD2, each matching 5 bases. The CDR3 reads CATQRGSRETQYF. The CDR3 DNA sequence: TGTGCCACCCAGAGGGGATCGAGGGAGACCCAGTACTTC.